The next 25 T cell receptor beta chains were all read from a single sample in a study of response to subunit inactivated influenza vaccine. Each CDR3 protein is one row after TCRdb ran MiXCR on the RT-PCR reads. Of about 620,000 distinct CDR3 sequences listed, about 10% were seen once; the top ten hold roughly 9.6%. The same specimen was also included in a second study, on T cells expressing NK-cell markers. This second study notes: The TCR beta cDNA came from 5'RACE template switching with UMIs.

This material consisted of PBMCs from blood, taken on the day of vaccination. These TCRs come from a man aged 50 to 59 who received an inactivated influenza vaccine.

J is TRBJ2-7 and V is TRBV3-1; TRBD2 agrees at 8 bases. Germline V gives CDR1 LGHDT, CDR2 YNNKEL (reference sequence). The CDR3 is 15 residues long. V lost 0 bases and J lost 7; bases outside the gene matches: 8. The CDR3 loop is CASSQDGRAGGEQYF. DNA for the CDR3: TGTGCCAGCAGCCAAGACGGGAGGGCTGGGGGAGAGCAGTACTTC.

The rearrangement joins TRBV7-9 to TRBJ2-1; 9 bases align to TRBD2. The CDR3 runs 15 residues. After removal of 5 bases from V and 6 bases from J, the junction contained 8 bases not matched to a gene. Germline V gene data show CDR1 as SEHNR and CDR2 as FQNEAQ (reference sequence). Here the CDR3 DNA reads TGTGCCAGCAGCATCGGCGGGACTAGCTCCAATGAGCAGTTCTTC. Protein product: CASSIGGTSSNEQFF.

The CDR3 loop reads CATSGTGQVGTGELFF. The CDR3 region has the DNA TGTGCCACCAGCGGGACCGGACAAGTGGGGACCGGGGAGCTGTTTTTT. The genes are TRBV15 and TRBJ2-2; D tentatively fits TRBD1 or TRBD2 (5 bases each). This CDR3 region has 16 residues. Trimming pared 5 bases from V and 5 bases from J, leaving 18 bases between. Germline V gene lookup returns CDR1 LNHNV and CDR2 YYDKDF (reference sequence).

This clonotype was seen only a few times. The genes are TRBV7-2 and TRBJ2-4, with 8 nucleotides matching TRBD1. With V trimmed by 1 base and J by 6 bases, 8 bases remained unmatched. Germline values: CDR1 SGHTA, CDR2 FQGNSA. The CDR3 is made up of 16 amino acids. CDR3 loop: CASSLVQGATLNIQYF. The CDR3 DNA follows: TGTGCCAGCAGCTTAGTCCAGGGGGCTACACTAAACATTCAGTACTTC. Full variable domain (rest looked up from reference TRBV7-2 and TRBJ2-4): GAGVSQSPSNKVTEKGKDVELRCDPISGHTALYWYRQSLGQGLEFLIYFQGNSAPDKSGLPSDRFSAERTGGSVSTLTIQRTQQEDSAVYLCASSLVQGATLNIQYFGAGTRLSVL.

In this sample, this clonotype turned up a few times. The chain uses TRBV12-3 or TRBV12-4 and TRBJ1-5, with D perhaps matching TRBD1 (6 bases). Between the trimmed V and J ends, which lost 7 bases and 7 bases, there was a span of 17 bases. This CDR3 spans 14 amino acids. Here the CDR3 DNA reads TGTGCCAGCAACCAACAGGGCCCGGGGCAGCCCCAGCATTTT. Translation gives CASNQQGPGQPQHF.

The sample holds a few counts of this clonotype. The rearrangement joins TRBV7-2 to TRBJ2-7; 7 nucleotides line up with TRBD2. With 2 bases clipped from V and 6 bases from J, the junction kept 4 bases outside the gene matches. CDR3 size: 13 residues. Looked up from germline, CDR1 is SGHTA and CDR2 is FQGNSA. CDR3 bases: TGTGCCAGCAGCTTAAAGCCGGGGGGCGAGCAGTACTTC. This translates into CASSLKPGGEQYF.

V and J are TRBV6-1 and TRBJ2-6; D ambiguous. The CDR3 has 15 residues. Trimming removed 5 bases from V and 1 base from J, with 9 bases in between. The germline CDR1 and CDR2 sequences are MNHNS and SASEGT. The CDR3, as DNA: TGTGCCAGCAGTACGACACCTTCTGGGGCCAACGTCCTGACTTTC. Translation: CASSTTPSGANVLTF.

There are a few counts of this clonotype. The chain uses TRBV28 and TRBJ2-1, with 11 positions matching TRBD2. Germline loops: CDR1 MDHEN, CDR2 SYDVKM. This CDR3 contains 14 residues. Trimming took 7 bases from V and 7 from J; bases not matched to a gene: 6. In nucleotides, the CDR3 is TGTGCCAGCAAAGTACTAGCGGGAGTGAATGAGCAGTTCTTC. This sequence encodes CASKVLAGVNEQFF.

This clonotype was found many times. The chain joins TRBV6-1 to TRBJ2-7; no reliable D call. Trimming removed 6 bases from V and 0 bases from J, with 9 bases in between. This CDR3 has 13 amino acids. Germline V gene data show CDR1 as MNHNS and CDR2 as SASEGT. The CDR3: CASRRHISYEQYF. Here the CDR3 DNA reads TGTGCCAGCAGGAGACATATCTCCTACGAGCAGTACTTC.

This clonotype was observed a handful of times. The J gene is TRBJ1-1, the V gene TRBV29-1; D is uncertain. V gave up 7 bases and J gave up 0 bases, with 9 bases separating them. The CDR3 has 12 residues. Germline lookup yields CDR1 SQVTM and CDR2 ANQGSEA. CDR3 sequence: CSASYMNTEAFF. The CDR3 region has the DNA TGCAGCGCGAGCTACATGAACACTGAAGCTTTCTTT.

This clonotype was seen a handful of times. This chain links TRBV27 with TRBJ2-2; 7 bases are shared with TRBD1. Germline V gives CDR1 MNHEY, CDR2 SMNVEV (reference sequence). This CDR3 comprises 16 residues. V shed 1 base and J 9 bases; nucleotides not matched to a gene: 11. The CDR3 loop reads CASSLFGEGGTRELFF. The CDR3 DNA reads TGTGCCAGCAGTTTATTCGGGGAAGGGGGCACGCGGGAGCTGTTTTTT.

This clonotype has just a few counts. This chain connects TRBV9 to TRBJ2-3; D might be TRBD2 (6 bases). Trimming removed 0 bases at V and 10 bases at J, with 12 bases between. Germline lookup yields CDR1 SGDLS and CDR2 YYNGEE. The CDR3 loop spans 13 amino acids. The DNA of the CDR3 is TGTGCCAGCAGCGTAGCTACTAGCTGGGCGCAGTATTTT. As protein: CASSVATSWAQYF.

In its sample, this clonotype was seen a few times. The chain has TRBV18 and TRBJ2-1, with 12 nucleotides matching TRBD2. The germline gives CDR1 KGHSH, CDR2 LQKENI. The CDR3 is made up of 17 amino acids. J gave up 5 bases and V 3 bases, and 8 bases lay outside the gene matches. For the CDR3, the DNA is TGTGCCAGCTCACCGAGGACTAGCGGGACTTTGCACAATGAGCAGTTCTTC. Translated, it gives CASSPRTSGTLHNEQFF.

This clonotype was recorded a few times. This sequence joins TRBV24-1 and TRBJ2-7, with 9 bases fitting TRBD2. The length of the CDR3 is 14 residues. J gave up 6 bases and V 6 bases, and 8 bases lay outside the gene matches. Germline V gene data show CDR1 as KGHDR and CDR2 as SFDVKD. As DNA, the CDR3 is TGTGCCACCAGTCGTGGCGGGAGGGCCAGCGAGCAGTACTTC. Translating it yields CATSRGGRASEQYF.

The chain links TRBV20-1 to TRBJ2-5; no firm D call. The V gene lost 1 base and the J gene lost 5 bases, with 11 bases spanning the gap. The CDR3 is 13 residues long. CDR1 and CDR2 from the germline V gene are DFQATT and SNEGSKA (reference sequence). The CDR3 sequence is CSARVWSRETQYF. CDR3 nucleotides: TGCAGTGCTAGAGTTTGGAGTAGGGAGACCCAGTACTTC.

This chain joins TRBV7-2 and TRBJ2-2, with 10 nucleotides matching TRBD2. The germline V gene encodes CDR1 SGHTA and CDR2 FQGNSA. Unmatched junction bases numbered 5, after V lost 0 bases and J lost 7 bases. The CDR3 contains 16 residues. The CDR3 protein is CASSLASGGAFGELFF. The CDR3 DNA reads TGTGCCAGCAGCTTAGCAAGCGGGGGGGCTTTCGGGGAGCTGTTTTTT.

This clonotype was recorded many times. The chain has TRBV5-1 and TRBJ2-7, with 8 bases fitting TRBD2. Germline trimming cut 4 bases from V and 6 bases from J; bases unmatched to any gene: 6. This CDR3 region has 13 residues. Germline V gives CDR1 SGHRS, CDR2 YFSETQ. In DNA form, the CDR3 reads TGCGCCAGCAGCCAAGGACTAGCTAGCGAGCAGTACTTC. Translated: CASSQGLASEQYF.

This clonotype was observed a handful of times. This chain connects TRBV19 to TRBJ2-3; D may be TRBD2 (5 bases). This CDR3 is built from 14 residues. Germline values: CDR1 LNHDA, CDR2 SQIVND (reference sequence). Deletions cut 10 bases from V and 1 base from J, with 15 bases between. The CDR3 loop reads CATLDLTRTDTQYF. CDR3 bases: TGTGCCACATTGGACTTAACTCGCACAGATACGCAGTATTTT. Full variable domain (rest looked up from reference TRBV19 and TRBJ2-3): DGGITQSPKYLFRKEGQNVTLSCEQNLNHDAMYWYRQDPGQGLRLIYYSQIVNDFQKGDIAEGYSVSREKKESFPLTVTSAQKNPTAFYLCATLDLTRTDTQYFGPGTRLTVL.

The CDR3 DNA reads TGTGCCAGCAGTTACTCGATGGGGACTGGAAACACCATATATTTT. This codes for CASSYSMGTGNTIYF. The chain has TRBV6-5 and TRBJ1-3; D remains unclear. Trimming removed 0 bases from V and 2 bases from J, with 8 bases in between. Germline lookup yields CDR1 MNHEY and CDR2 SVGAGI. The length of the CDR3 is 15 residues.

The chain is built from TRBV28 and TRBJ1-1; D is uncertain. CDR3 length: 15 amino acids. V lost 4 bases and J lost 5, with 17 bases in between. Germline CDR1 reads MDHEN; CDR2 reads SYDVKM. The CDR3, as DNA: TGTGCCAGCAGTTACTCTCCCGGGGAAGGAACTGAAGCTTTCTTT. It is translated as CASSYSPGEGTEAFF.

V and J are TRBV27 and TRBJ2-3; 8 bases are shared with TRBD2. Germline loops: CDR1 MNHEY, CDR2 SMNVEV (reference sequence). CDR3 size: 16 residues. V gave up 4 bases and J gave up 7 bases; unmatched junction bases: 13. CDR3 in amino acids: CASSSDGRGVHHTQYF. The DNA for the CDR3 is TGTGCCAGCAGTTCCGATGGGCGGGGGGTCCATCATACGCAGTATTTT.

CDR3 residues: CASSADRGGEETQYF. CDR3 in DNA: TGTGCCAGCAGCGCGGACAGGGGAGGGGAGGAGACCCAGTACTTC. The chain uses TRBV5-6 and TRBJ2-5; 9 nucleotides line up with TRBD1. V lost 4 bases to trimming and J lost 5 bases; unmatched junction nucleotides: 9. In germline, CDR1 is SGHDT, CDR2 YYEEEE. The CDR3 contains 15 residues.

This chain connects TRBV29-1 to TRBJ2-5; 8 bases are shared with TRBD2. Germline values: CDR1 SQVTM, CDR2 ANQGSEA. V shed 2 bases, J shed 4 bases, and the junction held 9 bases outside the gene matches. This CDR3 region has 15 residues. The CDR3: CSVEPSGREGETQYF. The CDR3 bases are TGCAGCGTTGAACCGAGCGGGAGAGAAGGAGAGACCCAGTACTTC.

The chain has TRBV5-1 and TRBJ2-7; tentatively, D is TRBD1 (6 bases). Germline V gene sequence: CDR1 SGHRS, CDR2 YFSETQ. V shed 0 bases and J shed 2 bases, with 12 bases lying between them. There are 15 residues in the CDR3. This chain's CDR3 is CASSLVTGTTYEQYF. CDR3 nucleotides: TGCGCCAGCAGCTTGGTTACAGGGACAACCTACGAGCAGTACTTC.

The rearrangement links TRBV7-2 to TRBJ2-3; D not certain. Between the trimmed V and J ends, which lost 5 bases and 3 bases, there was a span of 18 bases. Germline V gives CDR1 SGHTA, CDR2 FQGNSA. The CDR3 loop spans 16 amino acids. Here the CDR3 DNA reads TGTGCCAGCAGCGTGTTAGTGCGACCCCCTACAGATACGCAGTATTTT. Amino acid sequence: CASSVLVRPPTDTQYF.